These T cell receptor beta chains were read from a single sample in a study of response to subunit inactivated influenza vaccine. TCRdb redid the calling of the RT-PCR reads with MiXCR, one entry per CDR3 protein. The sample includes about 520,000 distinct CDR3 sequences, 6% to 9% of them seen just once. Sequencing was performed on PBMCs from blood, taken around 25 months after vaccination. The origin of the receptors is a man between 45 and 75 years old who received an inactivated influenza vaccine. CDR3s include the opening cysteine and the closing phenylalanine or tryptophan. The D gene is left open where the match is weak. Clone size is not always given. Where it is, it says once, few, many or a class for expanded clones.

CDR3	DNA	size	D	V	J
CASSRTGVGSEAFF	TGTGCCAGCAGCCGTACAGGGGTTGGATCTGAAGCTTTCTTT	-	TRBD1	TRBV7-6	TRBJ1-1
CSVGQGPTNEKLFF	TGCAGCGTAGGACAGGGCCCCACTAATGAAAAACTGTTTTTT	-	TRBD1	TRBV29-1	TRBJ1-4
CSVELIGSNYGYTF	TGCAGCGTTGAACTAATCGGATCCAACTATGGCTACACCTTC	many	-	TRBV29-1	TRBJ1-2
CASSSHRDGKLFF	TGTGCCAGCAGTTCCCACAGGGACGGAAAACTGTTTTTT	few	-	TRBV12-3/TRBV12-4	TRBJ1-4
CASRVDRESGNTIYF	TGTGCCAGCAGAGTGGACAGGGAATCTGGAAACACCATATATTTT	few	TRBD1	TRBV5-5	TRBJ1-3
CASSLDYRGNEQFF	TGCGCCAGCAGCTTGGACTACAGGGGCAATGAGCAGTTCTTC	-	TRBD1	TRBV5-1	TRBJ2-1
CASSSTDSNPYEQYF	TGCGCCAGCAGCTCCACGGACAGCAACCCCTACGAGCAGTACTTC	-	-	TRBV5-1	TRBJ2-7
CAISDRQNLRRDF	TGTGCCATCAGCGACCGGCAAAACCTACGCAGGGATTTT	many	-	TRBV10-3	TRBJ2-3
CAISESGPASTGVNTEAFF	TGTGCCATCAGTGAGTCGGGACCCGCATCGACAGGGGTGAACACTGAAGCTTTCTTT	many	TRBD1	TRBV10-3	TRBJ1-1
CASSKLRTSTDTQYF	TGTGCCAGCAGCAAACTGCGGACTAGCACAGATACGCAGTATTTT	-	-	TRBV7-2	TRBJ2-3
CASRVGTGGYEQYF	TGTGCCAGCAGAGTAGGGACAGGGGGCTACGAGCAGTACTTC	many	TRBD1	TRBV5-6	TRBJ2-7
CASSSTNQGAKNIQYF	TGTGCCAGCAGCAGCACAAATCAGGGGGCCAAAAACATTCAGTACTTC	few	-	TRBV13	TRBJ2-4
CASNSFYEQYF	TGTGCCAGCAACTCATTTTACGAGCAGTACTTC	many	-	TRBV28	TRBJ2-7